The clone carrying this T cell receptor beta chain was seen a handful of times. The target antigen is unknown. The CDR3 length is 15 residues. From germline, CDR1 is DFQATT and CDR2 SNEGSKA (reference sequence). V shed 0 bases and J shed 3 bases, with 15 bases lying between them. The TCR beta CDR3 regions underwent amplification from RNA transcripts. First-round RT-PCR employed HTBI primers, with a second-round multiplex PCR after it. TCRdb used MiXCR to reprocess the multiplex PCR reads, holding one entry per CDR3 protein. The sample lists about 500,000 distinct CDR3 sequences, 39% occurring once. This entry is derived from a study of Graves' ophthalmopathy and Graves' hyperthyroidism. Study-wide context: Stable hyperthyroid donors showed no ophthalmopathy during 18 months follow-up.

Study-wide points: This model predicted ophthalmopathy progression (sensitivity roughly 70%, specificity 72.22%). The 13-signature model separated ophthalmopathy from stable hyperthyroidism at around 88% sensitivity and about 80% specificity.

The specimen was peripheral blood or thyroid tissue (not recorded which). The source of this sequence is an adult man with Graves' hyperthyroidism. The rearrangement uses TRBV20-1 and TRBJ2-7, with unresolved D. The CDR3: CSARDPKARDYEQYF. The CDR3 nucleotides read TGCAGTGCTAGAGATCCGAAGGCTAGAGACTACGAGCAGTACTTC.